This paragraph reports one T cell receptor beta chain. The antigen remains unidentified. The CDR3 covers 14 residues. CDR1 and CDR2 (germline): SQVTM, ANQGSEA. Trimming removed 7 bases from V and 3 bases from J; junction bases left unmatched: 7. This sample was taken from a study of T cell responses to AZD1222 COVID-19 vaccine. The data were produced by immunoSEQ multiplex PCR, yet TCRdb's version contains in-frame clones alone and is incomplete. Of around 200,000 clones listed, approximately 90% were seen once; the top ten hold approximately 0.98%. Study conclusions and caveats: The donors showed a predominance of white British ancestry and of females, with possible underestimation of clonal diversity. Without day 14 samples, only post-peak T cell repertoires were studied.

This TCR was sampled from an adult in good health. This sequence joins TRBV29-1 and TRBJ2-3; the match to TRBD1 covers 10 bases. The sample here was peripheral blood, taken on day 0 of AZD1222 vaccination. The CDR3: CSARRTGGTDTQYF. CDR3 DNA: TGCAGCGCCCGCCGGACAGGGGGAACAGATACGCAGTATTTT.